The sequence of this T cell receptor (beta chain) was determined in a study of cytomegalovirus exposure and HLA in healthy donors. PCR involved 60 Vbeta and 13 Jbeta primers. Produced via immunoSEQ multiplex PCR; TCRdb's table is partial and in-frame only. The profile shows approximately 77,000 clones, under 80% of them singletons. The CDR3 sequence is 16 residues long. The chain couples TRBV1 to TRBJ2-1; the table's D call TRBD1 went unverified against the DNA. TRBV1 is assigned pseudogene status. The specimen was PBMCs. This TCR was recovered from a male donor in good health and CMV-seropositive. As DNA, the CDR3 is TGCACCAGCAGCCAAGATTTCGGGACAACCTACAATGAGCAGTTCTTC. It specifies CTSSQDFGTTYNEQFF.